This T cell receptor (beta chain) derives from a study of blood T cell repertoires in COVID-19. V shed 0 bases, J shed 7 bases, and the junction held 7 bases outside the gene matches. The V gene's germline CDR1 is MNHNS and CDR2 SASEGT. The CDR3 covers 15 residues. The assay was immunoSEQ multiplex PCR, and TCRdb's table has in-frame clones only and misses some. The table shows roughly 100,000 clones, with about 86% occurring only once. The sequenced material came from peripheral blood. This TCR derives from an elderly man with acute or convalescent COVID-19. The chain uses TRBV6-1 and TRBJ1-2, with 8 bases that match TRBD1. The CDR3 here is CASSEAWTGLAGYTF. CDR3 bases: TGTGCCAGCAGTGAAGCATGGACAGGGTTAGCTGGCTACACCTTC.